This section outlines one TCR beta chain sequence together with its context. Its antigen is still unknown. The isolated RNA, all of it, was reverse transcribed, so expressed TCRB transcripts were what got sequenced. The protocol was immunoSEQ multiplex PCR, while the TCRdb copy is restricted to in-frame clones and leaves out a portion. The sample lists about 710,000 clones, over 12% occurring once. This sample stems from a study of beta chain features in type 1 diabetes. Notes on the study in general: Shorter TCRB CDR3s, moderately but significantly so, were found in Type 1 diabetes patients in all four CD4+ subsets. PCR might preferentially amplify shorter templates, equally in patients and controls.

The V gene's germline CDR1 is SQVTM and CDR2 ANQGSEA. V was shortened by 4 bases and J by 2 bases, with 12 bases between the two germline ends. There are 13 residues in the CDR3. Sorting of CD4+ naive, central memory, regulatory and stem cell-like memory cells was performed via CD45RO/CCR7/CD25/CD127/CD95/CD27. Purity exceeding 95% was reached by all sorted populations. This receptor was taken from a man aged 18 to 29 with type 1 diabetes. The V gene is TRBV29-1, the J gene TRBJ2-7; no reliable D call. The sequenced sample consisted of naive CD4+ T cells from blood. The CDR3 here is CSVVGVIPYEQYF. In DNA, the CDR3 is TGCAGCGTTGTTGGAGTCATACCCTACGAGCAGTACTTC.